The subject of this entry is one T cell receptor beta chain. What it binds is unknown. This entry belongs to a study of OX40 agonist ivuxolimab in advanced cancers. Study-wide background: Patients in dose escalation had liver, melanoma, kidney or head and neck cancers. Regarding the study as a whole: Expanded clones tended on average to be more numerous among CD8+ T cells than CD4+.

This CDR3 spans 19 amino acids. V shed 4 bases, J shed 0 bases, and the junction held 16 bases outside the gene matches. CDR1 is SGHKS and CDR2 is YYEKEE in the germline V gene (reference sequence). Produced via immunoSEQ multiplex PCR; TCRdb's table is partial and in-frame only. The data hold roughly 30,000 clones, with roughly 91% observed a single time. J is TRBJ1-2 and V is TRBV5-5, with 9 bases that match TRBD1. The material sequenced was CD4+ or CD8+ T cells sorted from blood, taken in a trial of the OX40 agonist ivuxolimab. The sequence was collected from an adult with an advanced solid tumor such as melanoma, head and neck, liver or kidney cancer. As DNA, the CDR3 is TGTGCCAGCAGCAACCGCGGGGGGACAGGGTCCCCTCCTAACTATGGCTACACCTTC. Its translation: CASSNRGGTGSPPNYGYTF.